These 19 T cell receptor beta chains share one sample of origin, sequenced in a study of blood T cell repertoires in COVID-19. Using immunoSEQ multiplex PCR, the repertoire was profiled, and TCRdb retains in-frame clones only, with some absent. The profile shows around 160,000 clones, about 81% of them singletons. The sample comprised peripheral blood. The receptors here all came from a woman older than 75 with acute or convalescent COVID-19.

V usage is TRBV19 and J usage is TRBJ1-2, with 9 bases matching TRBD1. V dropped 5 bases and J dropped 3; count of bases not matched to a gene: 10. The CDR3 consists of 16 residues. In germline, CDR1 is LNHDA, CDR2 SQIVND (reference sequence). The CDR3 DNA reads TGTGCCAGTAGTCCTAGGGCGGGACAGGGTTACTATGGCTACACCTTC. Residues: CASSPRAGQGYYGYTF.

The chain employs TRBV3-1 (or the pseudogene TRBV3-2) and TRBJ1-4, with TRBD1 as a possible D gene (5 bases). V gave up 8 bases and J gave up 11 bases, with 15 bases separating them. The CDR3 sequence is 12 residues long. Germline V gene lookup returns CDR1 LGHDT and CDR2 YNNKEL (reference sequence). The DNA of the CDR3 is TGTGCCAGCCGTGGGGATGGGGGGAAACTGTTTTTT. Its translation: CASRGDGGKLFF.

The chain has TRBV2 and TRBJ1-4; possibly TRBD1 for D (6 bases). The ends were cut back, 4 bases at V and 10 bases at J, with 10 bases in the middle. Germline V gene lookup returns CDR1 SNHLY and CDR2 FYNNEI. The CDR3 consists of 12 residues. The DNA for the CDR3 is TGTGCCAGCAGTGGACAGGCCGGAAAACTGTTTTTT. It yields the protein CASSGQAGKLFF.

The V gene is TRBV11-2, the J gene TRBJ2-7, with 12 bases aligning to TRBD1. Germline CDR1 is SGHAT and CDR2 is FQNNGV. This CDR3 is 19 amino acids long. Trimming removed 4 bases from V and 1 base from J; junction bases left unmatched: 14. The chain's CDR3 is CASSSYAGTGGEFSYEQYF. The CDR3, as DNA: TGTGCCAGCAGCTCTTACGCCGGGACAGGGGGCGAATTTTCCTACGAGCAGTACTTC.

This chain connects TRBV28 to TRBJ1-3, with 9 bases lining up with TRBD1. CDR1 and CDR2 from the germline V gene are MDHEN and SYDVKM. J gave up 6 bases and V 7 bases, and 7 bases lay outside the gene matches. There are 14 residues in the CDR3. CDR3 bases: TGTGCCAGCACTCCGGGACAGGGTAAAAACACCATATATTTT. Translating gives CASTPGQGKNTIYF.

V is TRBV19 and J is TRBJ1-6; 9 positions match TRBD1. The CDR3 extends over 16 amino acids. The germline CDR1 and CDR2 sequences are LNHDA and SQIVND (reference sequence). V lost 0 bases and J lost 10; bases outside the gene matches: 7. The CDR3 DNA sequence: TGTGCCAGTAGTATAGAGGGACAGGGTATTGGATCACCCCTCCACTTT. Translation: CASSIEGQGIGSPLHF.

The chain joins TRBV19 to TRBJ2-1; 13 positions match TRBD2. CDR3 length equals 14 residues. The V and J ends lost 6 bases and 10 bases, in that order; junction bases with no gene match: 6. Germline CDR1 and CDR2: LNHDA and SQIVND (reference sequence). CDR3 protein: CASSLTSGGAEQFF. The CDR3, as DNA: TGTGCCAGTAGCCTTACTAGCGGGGGGGCCGAGCAGTTCTTC.

This rearrangement joins TRBV7-9 to TRBJ2-3; D is unclear. The CDR3 covers 12 residues. The germline gives CDR1 SEHNR, CDR2 FQNEAQ (reference sequence). V lost 4 bases and J lost 7, with 9 bases in between. The CDR3 region is CASSWQSNTQYF. The CDR3 nucleotides are TGTGCCAGCAGCTGGCAATCAAATACGCAGTATTTT.

The CDR3 reads CASSLGGGPVYNEQFF. CDR3 DNA: TGCGCCAGCAGCTTGGGGGGCGGACCCGTTTACAATGAGCAGTTCTTC. V usage is TRBV5-1 and J usage is TRBJ2-1; the D gene is possibly TRBD1 (5 bases). The length of the CDR3 is 16 residues. V was cut by 0 bases and J by 4 bases, with 14 bases left in between. CDR1 is SGHRS and CDR2 is YFSETQ in the germline V gene. Supplemented by reference TRBV5-1 and TRBJ2-1, the full variable domain reads KAGVTQTPRYLIKTRGQQVTLSCSPISGHRSVSWYQQTPGQGLQFLFEYFSETQRNKGNFPGRFSGRQFSNSRSEMNVSTLELGDSALYLCASSLGGGPVYNEQFFGPGTRLTVL.

The chain links TRBV28 to TRBJ2-2; 7 nucleotides match TRBD1. After removal of 8 bases from V and 2 bases from J, the junction contained 8 bases not matched to a gene. CDR1 is MDHEN and CDR2 is SYDVKM in the germline V gene. CDR3 length: 15 amino acids. The CDR3 nucleotides read TGTGCCAGCGGCTCCGGACAGGACAACACCGGGGAGCTGTTTTTT. Its protein product is CASGSGQDNTGELFF.

The J gene is TRBJ2-1, the V gene TRBV7-9; TRBD2 aligns across 14 bases. Germline-derived CDR1 and CDR2 are SEHNR and FQNEAQ (reference sequence). CDR3 length: 17 amino acids. V shed 5 bases and J 8 bases; nucleotides not matched to a gene: 11. The CDR3 sequence is CASSKGLAGVRRDEQFF. CDR3 coding DNA: TGTGCCAGCAGCAAGGGACTAGCGGGAGTTCGAAGGGATGAGCAGTTCTTC.

This clone was seen a handful of times. The CDR3 nucleotides read TGCAGCGGGACAGGGACCTATGGCTACACCTTC. As protein: CSGTGTYGYTF. This chain links TRBV29-1 with TRBJ1-2; TRBD1 matches 8 bases. The V and J ends lost 7 bases and 4 bases, in that order; junction bases with no gene match: 2. The CDR3 sequence is 11 residues long. Germline CDR1 and CDR2: SQVTM and ANQGSEA.

V is TRBV28 and J is TRBJ2-1; 7 bases agree with TRBD2. Losses at the gene ends were 7 bases for V and 1 base for J; bases not matched to a gene: 7. The length of the CDR3 is 15 residues. The germline CDR1 and CDR2 sequences are MDHEN and SYDVKM. CDR3 protein: CASNVGGGSYNEQFF. The CDR3 nucleotides are TGTGCCAGCAACGTGGGCGGGGGTTCCTACAATGAGCAGTTCTTC.

V is TRBV7-9 and J is TRBJ1-5; possibly TRBD1 for D (5 bases). V lost 3 bases to trimming and J lost 2 bases, with 8 bases between them. This CDR3 spans 14 amino acids. Germline lookup yields CDR1 SEHNR and CDR2 FQNEAQ (reference sequence). Here the CDR3 reads CASSLTDGNQPQHF. Written as DNA, the CDR3 is TGTGCCAGCAGCTTGACAGATGGCAATCAGCCCCAGCATTTT.

This clone was seen only a few times. The chain recombines TRBV30 with TRBJ1-4, with a tentative D call TRBD1 (5 bases). The CDR3 extends over 17 amino acids. Trimming shortened V by 2 bases and J by 0 bases, and 16 bases separated the two germline ends. Per germline, CDR1 GTSNPN and CDR2 SVGIG (reference sequence). The CDR3 loop reads CAWSQEGLSATNEKLFF. CDR3 nucleotide sequence: TGTGCCTGGAGTCAGGAGGGACTTTCCGCAACTAATGAAAAACTGTTTTTT.

The chain has TRBV11-3 and TRBJ2-7, with D unresolved. V lost 0 bases, J lost 2 bases, and 8 bases lay in between. Germline CDR1 reads SGHNT; CDR2 reads YENEEA. The CDR3 consists of 14 residues. CDR3 region: CASSLDGPAYEQYF. CDR3 sequence (DNA): TGTGCCAGCAGCTTAGATGGGCCAGCCTACGAGCAGTACTTC.

The rearrangement links TRBV5-1 to TRBJ2-2; 7 bases match TRBD2. The V gene end was trimmed by 0 bases and the J gene end by 5 bases; junction bases not matched to a gene: 4. The CDR3 consists of 15 residues. Germline V lookup: CDR1 SGHRS, CDR2 YFSETQ. CDR3 nucleotide sequence: TGCGCCAGCAGCTTGGCTCAGGGAGGGACCGGGGAGCTGTTTTTT. Translated, it gives CASSLAQGGTGELFF.

This chain connects TRBV18 to TRBJ2-1; possible D gene TRBD2, 6 bases. Germline CDR1 and CDR2: KGHSH and LQKENI. V was pared by 0 bases and J by 7 bases, with 13 bases between. This CDR3 has 15 residues. This CDR3 reads CASSPPMGLWNEQFF. The CDR3 DNA follows: TGTGCCAGCTCACCACCTATGGGACTTTGGAATGAGCAGTTCTTC. Full variable domain (remainder filled in from reference TRBV18 and TRBJ2-1): NAGVMQNPRHLVRRRGQEARLRCSPMKGHSHVYWYRQLPEEGLKFMVYLQKENIIDESGMPKERFSAEFPKEGPSILRIQQVVRGDSAAYFCASSPPMGLWNEQFFGPGTRLTVL.

The table lists this clone with a count of one. The CDR3 sequence: CASSLYRLAGKSGEQFF. In nucleotides, the CDR3 is TGTGCCAGCAGCCTCTACCGACTAGCGGGAAAGAGCGGGGAGCAGTTCTTC. V and J are TRBV7-2 and TRBJ2-1; TRBD2 matches at 11 bases. V shed 5 bases, J shed 10 bases, and the junction held 16 bases outside the gene matches. The CDR3 has 17 amino acids. The germline gives CDR1 SGHTA, CDR2 FQGNSA.